The 23 T cell receptor beta chains in this list originate from one sample, sequenced in a study of blood T cells in healthy people across ages. Alongside a J-beta primer mix, a sample-barcoded 5' primer served in a second PCR lasting roughly 6 to 11 cycles. TCRdb re-analysed the 5' RACE reads in MiXCR, keeping a single row per CDR3 protein. The sample consists of more than 800,000 distinct CDR3 sequences, 25% to 30% of them appearing once. Specimen: blood. These receptors came from a woman at least 80 years old in good health.

This clonotype was observed at least ten times. The chain employs TRBV12-3 or TRBV12-4 and TRBJ1-4, with 7 bases matching TRBD1. The CDR3 is made up of 14 amino acids. Germline trimming cut 6 bases from V and 1 base from J; bases unmatched to any gene: 2. This chain's CDR3 is CASRYRGTNEKLFF. The DNA of the CDR3 is TGTGCCAGCAGGTACAGGGGAACTAATGAAAAACTGTTTTTT.

This clonotype was detected a few times. The chain has TRBV27 and TRBJ2-7; 8 bases agree with TRBD1. V lost 1 base to trimming and J lost 6 bases; unmatched junction nucleotides: 11. The CDR3 covers 16 residues. CDR1 is MNHEY and CDR2 is SMNVEV in the germline V gene (reference sequence). The CDR3 nucleotides are TGTGCCAGCAGTTTATGGGGACAGGCCCAGATGGCCGAGCAGTACTTC. Translating it yields CASSLWGQAQMAEQYF.

This clonotype has more than one count but fewer than ten. Relative to the germline gene, one junction end is altered; a read error may explain this. This chain joins TRBV27 and TRBJ2-7; 10 bases match TRBD2. The J call may be mistaken, given a closer DNA end match to TRBJ2-5. Germline V lookup: CDR1 MNHEY, CDR2 SMNVEV (reference sequence). The CDR3 totals 18 residues. The chain's CDR3 is CAGSPRYASGGAAGTQYF. CDR3 DNA: TGTGCCGGCAGTCCCCGGTATGCGAGCGGGGGGGCCGCAGGGACCCAGTACTTC.

For the CDR3, the DNA is TGTGCCAGCAGCCAAGAAGGTAGGGCGAGGACTGAAGCTTTCTTT. It encodes CASSQEGRARTEAFF. The chain combines TRBV14 with TRBJ1-1, with no clear D. Germline loops: CDR1 SGHDN, CDR2 FVKESK. The CDR3 runs 15 residues. V lost 0 bases, J lost 5 bases, and 13 bases lay in between.

The chain couples TRBV4-3 to TRBJ2-2; weak D call: TRBD2 (6 bases). Germline loops: CDR1 LGHNA, CDR2 YSLEER. The length of the CDR3 is 18 residues. The V gene lost 4 bases and the J gene lost 1 base, with 19 bases spanning the gap. The CDR3 DNA is TGCGCCAGCAGCCCAGAACCTTGGCGGGGAAGGAACACCGGGGAGCTGTTTTTT. It is translated as CASSPEPWRGRNTGELFF.

A word on this clonotype: A much larger clone lies a single base off, so this may be a read error. V usage is TRBV6-2 or TRBV6-3 and J usage is TRBJ2-7; D is perhaps TRBD1 (5 bases). The ends were cut back, 8 bases at V and 4 bases at J, with 15 bases in the middle. Germline CDR1 and CDR2: MNHEY and SVGEGT. The CDR3 extends over 13 amino acids. CDR3 region: CASAGIDCYEQYF. DNA for the CDR3: TGTGCCAGCGCAGGGATCGATTGTTACGAGCAGTACTTC.

The table lists this clonotype with many counts. This chain joins TRBV27 and TRBJ1-5, with 10 nucleotides matching TRBD1. The V gene end was trimmed by 6 bases and the J gene end by 4 bases; junction bases not matched to a gene: 6. The CDR3 contains 15 residues. Germline V gives CDR1 MNHEY, CDR2 SMNVEV (reference sequence). CDR3 loop: CASRRQGAGNQPQHF. CDR3 bases: TGTGCCAGCAGAAGACAGGGGGCAGGGAATCAGCCCCAGCATTTT.

This clonotype was seen more than once but under ten times. The chain uses TRBV27 and TRBJ1-5, with a possible D match to TRBD1 (5 bases). This CDR3 comprises 14 residues. Germline V gene sequence: CDR1 MNHEY, CDR2 SMNVEV (reference sequence). V was trimmed by 6 bases and J by 7 bases, leaving 16 bases between them. The CDR3 nucleotides read TGTGCCAGCAGGGATACAGGTGTTGGACAGCCCCAGCATTTT. Protein: CASRDTGVGQPQHF.

The chain carries TRBV20-1 and TRBJ1-5, with a weak D call TRBD1 (6 bases). The V and J ends lost 2 bases and 4 bases respectively, with 12 bases between them. Per germline, CDR1 DFQATT and CDR2 SNEGSKA (reference sequence). This CDR3 has 14 residues. CDR3 coding DNA: TGCAGTGCTAGACCGGGGGGGCCGAATCAGCCCCAGCATTTT. Translated: CSARPGGPNQPQHF.

In its sample, this clonotype was seen a few times. V gene TRBV6-5 combines with J gene TRBJ2-5, with a tentative D call TRBD1 (5 bases). Germline V gene lookup returns CDR1 MNHEY and CDR2 SVGAGI. V lost 7 bases and J 2 bases, leaving 20 bases between the germline ends. The CDR3 totals 16 residues. CDR3 DNA: TGTGCCAGCACCAGAACAGCTACAGGATCTCAAGAGACCCAGTACTTC. Translating it yields CASTRTATGSQETQYF.

To note about this clonotype: A junction boundary mismatches the germline segment, possibly from a read error. This chain uses TRBV4-1 with TRBJ1-1; D is unresolved. The CDR3 has 14 amino acids. The germline V gene encodes CDR1 MGHRA and CDR2 YSYEKL. The chain's CDR3 is CASSPRGKNAEAFF. The CDR3, as DNA: TGCGCCAGCAGCCCCAGAGGAAAGAACGCTGAAGCTTTCTTT.

The chain carries TRBV7-2 and TRBJ1-1; no clear D gene. This CDR3 is 12 amino acids long. The V gene lost 9 bases and the J gene lost 2 bases, with 10 bases spanning the gap. The germline V gene has CDR1 SGHTA and CDR2 FQGNSA. The CDR3 sequence: CASGIRNTEAFF. The CDR3 bases are TGTGCCAGTGGTATACGAAACACTGAAGCTTTCTTT.

The chain carries TRBV5-1 and TRBJ2-5; 8 bases align to TRBD1. The J call may be faulty, since TRBJ2-7 better matches the DNA end. Germline values: CDR1 SGHRS, CDR2 YFSETQ. The CDR3 spans 13 residues. The CDR3 nucleotides read TGCGCCAGCATGGCAGGGGGCAACTACGAGCAGTACTTC. Its protein product is CASMAGGNYEQYF.

This chain connects TRBV19 to TRBJ2-5; 8 positions agree with TRBD1. Trimming cost V 5 bases and J 11 bases; bases outside gene matches: 10. The CDR3 runs 13 residues. Germline V gives CDR1 LNHDA, CDR2 SQIVND (reference sequence). The CDR3 DNA follows: TGTGCCAGTAGTTTGACAGGGGCCGGAGAGCAGTACTTC. Its translation is CASSLTGAGEQYF.

This clonotype was observed a handful of times. V usage is TRBV7-2 and J usage is TRBJ2-3; D tentatively fits TRBD1 or TRBD2 (5 bases each). This CDR3 is 16 amino acids long. The ends were cut back, 6 bases at V and 2 bases at J, with 18 bases in the middle. Germline CDR1 reads SGHTA; CDR2 reads FQGNSA. CDR3 region: CASSDGTLLFTDTQYF. The CDR3 DNA is TGTGCCAGCAGTGATGGGACGCTCTTGTTCACAGATACGCAGTATTTT.

Many counts were recorded for this clonotype. This chain connects TRBV12-3 or TRBV12-4 to TRBJ2-6; D is unclear. Trimming took off 3 bases at V and 1 base at J, with 10 bases between the two ends. The CDR3 is made up of 16 amino acids. CDR3 sequence: CASSFFAVSGANVLTF. DNA of the CDR3: TGTGCCAGCAGTTTCTTTGCGGTTTCTGGGGCCAACGTCCTGACTTTC.

The rearrangement links TRBV5-4 to TRBJ2-1, with 11 bases aligning to TRBD2. Germline V gives CDR1 SGHNT, CDR2 YYREEE (reference sequence). This CDR3 has 17 residues. The V and J ends lost 4 bases and 5 bases, in that order; junction bases with no gene match: 11. The CDR3 bases are TGTGCCAGCAGCCGGGGCACTAGCGGGGGCATCGACAATGAGCAGTTCTTC. Translation: CASSRGTSGGIDNEQFF.

This clonotype has ten or more counts. The chain links TRBV20-1 to TRBJ2-5; the match to TRBD2 covers 10 bases. From germline, CDR1 is DFQATT and CDR2 SNEGSKA (reference sequence). The CDR3 has 14 residues. The J segment lost 6 bases and the V segment lost 4 bases, leaving 8 bases of the junction unmatched. As DNA, the CDR3 is TGCAGTGCTATTTCTAGCGGGGGACATAAGACCCAGTACTTC. Translating gives CSAISSGGHKTQYF.

In its sample, this clonotype was seen many times. The V gene is TRBV7-2, the J gene TRBJ2-3; 9 nucleotides agree with TRBD2. The J segment lost 8 bases and the V segment lost 4 bases, leaving 13 bases of the junction unmatched. The CDR3 is made up of 16 amino acids. CDR1 and CDR2 from the germline V gene are SGHTA and FQGNSA. CDR3 amino acids: CASSSQPGLASGTQYF. For the CDR3, the DNA is TGTGCCAGCAGCTCGCAGCCGGGACTAGCTTCTGGTACGCAGTATTTT.

In DNA, the CDR3 is TGTGCCTGCCACCGTGGGTGGCCGACGTACGAGCAGTACTTC. Translated: CACHRGWPTYEQYF. The chain links TRBV30 to TRBJ2-7; D gene unclear. The V and J ends lost 6 bases and 4 bases respectively, with 19 bases between them. Looked up from germline, CDR1 is GTSNPN and CDR2 is SVGIG (reference sequence). This CDR3 has 14 amino acids.

At least ten counts were recorded for this clonotype. The rearrangement joins TRBV20-1 to TRBJ2-7; D is possibly TRBD2 (5 bases). Trimming left V 6 bases short and J 3 bases short, with 12 bases between. This CDR3 has 12 amino acids. Germline V gene lookup returns CDR1 DFQATT and CDR2 SNEGSKA (reference sequence). The CDR3 sequence is CSARGQIYEQYF. The DNA for the CDR3 is TGCAGTGCCCGAGGGCAGATCTACGAGCAGTACTTC.

The sample holds many counts of this clonotype. This chain joins TRBV7-2 and TRBJ2-5; D is possibly TRBD1 or TRBD2 (5 bases each). Trimming cost V 1 base and J 4 bases, with 19 bases left between them. Germline V CDR1 and CDR2: SGHTA, FQGNSA. This CDR3 is built from 17 residues. CDR3 DNA sequence: TGTGCCAGCAGCTTAGTCCCGGGACCGCCCCCGGCAGAGACCCAGTACTTC. Protein sequence: CASSLVPGPPPAETQYF. The variable domain in full, completed from reference TRBV7-2 and TRBJ2-5, reads GAGVSQSPSNKVTEKGKDVELRCDPISGHTALYWYRQSLGQGLEFLIYFQGNSAPDKSGLPSDRFSAERTGGSVSTLTIQRTQQEDSAVYLCASSLVPGPPPAETQYFGPGTRLLVL.

This clonotype was found many times. V is TRBV7-2 and J is TRBJ2-1, with D possibly TRBD2 on 5 matching bases. CDR1 is SGHTA, CDR2 FQGNSA, per germline. Trimming removed 3 bases from V and 0 bases from J, with 9 bases in between. The CDR3 loop spans 15 amino acids. The chain's CDR3 is CASSLRASSYNEQFF. Written as DNA, the CDR3 is TGTGCCAGCAGCTTGAGGGCTAGCTCCTACAATGAGCAGTTCTTC. The full variable domain, in which reference TRBV7-2 and TRBJ2-1 provide the parts outside the CDR3, is GAGVSQSPSNKVTEKGKDVELRCDPISGHTALYWYRQSLGQGLEFLIYFQGNSAPDKSGLPSDRFSAERTGGSVSTLTIQRTQQEDSAVYLCASSLRASSYNEQFFGPGTRLTVL.